This section outlines one T cell receptor beta chain sequence together with its context. Assay: immunoSEQ multiplex PCR; the TCRdb copy retains only in-frame clones and omits some. The sample contains roughly 69,000 clones, 75% to 95% of which appear only once. Per germline, CDR1 LNHDA and CDR2 SQIVND (reference sequence). V gave up 2 bases and J gave up 3 bases, with 7 bases separating them. The CDR3 has 13 amino acids. The data were taken from a study of OX40 agonist ivuxolimab in advanced cancers. The V and J genes are TRBV19 and TRBJ1-2; D remains unclear. This specimen consisted of CD4+ or CD8+ T cells sorted from blood, obtained in a trial of the OX40 agonist ivuxolimab. This receptor was taken from an adult with an advanced solid tumor such as melanoma, head and neck, liver or kidney cancer. DNA of the CDR3: TGTGCCAGTAGTATAAGCCCGGACTATGGCTACACCTTC. It is translated as CASSISPDYGYTF.